The 10 T cell receptor beta chains reported below all come from one sample, sequenced in a study of Ad26.COV2.S vaccination and SARS-CoV-2 variants. Here immunoSEQ multiplex PCR was the method, and the copy in TCRdb shows in-frame clones only, minus some. This sample yields 400,000 to 450,000 clones, of which around 92% are seen a single time; under 2% belongs to the top ten. This sample's treatment: approximately 18 received Ad26.COV2.S at low or high dose, single or two shots; 5 received placebo; per-sample allocation not given. Day 63 following the first vaccine or placebo injection was when the samples were taken. The sample consisted of peripheral blood, taken in a trial of Ad26.COV2.S vaccine versus placebo. Receptors were obtained from a person aged 18-60 years who received the Ad26.COV2.S COVID-19 vaccine or a placebo.

The chain carries TRBV4-1 and TRBJ2-3; 12 bases fit TRBD2. Trimming cost V 2 bases and J 6 bases; bases outside gene matches: 0. This CDR3 has 14 amino acids. Germline CDR1 and CDR2: MGHRA and YSYEKL. DNA for the CDR3: TGCGCCAGCAGCCAAACTAGCGGGGGGGATACGCAGTATTTT. Its protein is CASSQTSGGDTQYF.

The CDR3 region has the DNA TGTGCCAGCAGTTTGTGGGTTCCCTACGAGCAGTACTTC. Its translation: CASSLWVPYEQYF. The V call is TRBV12-3 or TRBV12-4, the J call TRBJ2-7; no firm D call. The CDR3 loop spans 13 amino acids. Trimming shortened V by 3 bases and J by 2 bases, and 8 bases separated the two germline ends.

The V call is TRBV5-8, the J call TRBJ1-2; no clear D gene. This CDR3 has 13 amino acids. Trimming cost V 0 bases and J 8 bases, with 11 bases left between them. Germline V CDR1 and CDR2: SGHTS, YDEGEE. The CDR3 protein is CASSLEGGWGYTF. The CDR3, as DNA: TGTGCCAGCAGCTTGGAGGGAGGATGGGGCTACACCTTC.

Comment on this clone: At the DNA level, this CDR3 is encoded by other sequences in the same sample as well. The rearrangement uses TRBV30 and TRBJ2-7; weak D call: TRBD1 (5 bases). V gave up 2 bases and J gave up 3 bases, with 5 bases separating them. This CDR3 has 11 residues. The V gene's germline CDR1 is GTSNPN and CDR2 SVGIG (reference sequence). The CDR3 sequence is CAWSRGYEQYF. The CDR3 nucleotides are TGTGCCTGGAGTAGGGGCTACGAGCAGTACTTC.

This chain joins TRBV28 and TRBJ2-2; the D is unclear. CDR1 is MDHEN and CDR2 is SYDVKM in the germline V gene. CDR3 length: 11 amino acids. Trimming left V 6 bases short and J 7 bases short, with 6 bases between. CDR3 residues: CASSLLGELFF. CDR3 nucleotides: TGTGCCAGCAGCCTACTCGGGGAGCTGTTTTTT. The full variable domain, rest sourced from reference TRBV28 and TRBJ2-2, is DVKVTQSSRYLVKRTGEKVFLECVQDMDHENMFWYRQDPGLGLRLIYFSYDVKMKEKGDIPEGYSVSREKKERFSLILESASTNQTSMYLCASSLLGELFFGEGSRLTVL.

The CDR3 spells CASSEQRIAGYTF. CDR3 DNA sequence: TGTGCCAGCAGCGAACAAAGGATAGCTGGCTACACCTTC. The rearrangement uses TRBV12-3 or TRBV12-4 and TRBJ1-2; D unclear. The CDR3 sequence is 13 residues long. The germline V and J ends were trimmed by 6 bases and 7 bases, with 15 bases remaining between them.

The chain joins TRBV11-3 to TRBJ2-2; 10 bases align to TRBD1. This CDR3 contains 16 residues. Germline V gene sequence: CDR1 SGHNT, CDR2 YENEEA. V was pared by 5 bases and J by 5 bases, with 8 bases of the junction left unmatched. DNA for the CDR3: TGTGCCAGCAGCCCTAGGGGACAGGGGAAGACCGGGGAGCTGTTTTTT. It translates to CASSPRGQGKTGELFF.

This chain connects TRBV12-3 or TRBV12-4 to TRBJ2-4, with 7 bases matching TRBD1. The J segment lost 7 bases and the V segment lost 6 bases, leaving 6 bases of the junction unmatched. CDR3 size: 13 residues. CDR3 DNA: TGTGCCAGCAGAAGACAGGGTTTGAACATTCAGTACTTC. It yields the protein CASRRQGLNIQYF.

J is TRBJ2-7 and V is TRBV10-3; 8 nucleotides line up with TRBD1. V was clipped by 6 bases and J by 3 bases; unmatched bases: 4. There are 13 residues in the CDR3. Per germline, CDR1 ENHRY and CDR2 SYGVKD. The CDR3 region is CAIRGQASYEQYF. In nucleotides, the CDR3 is TGTGCCATCAGGGGACAGGCTAGCTACGAGCAGTACTTC.

A single count supports this clone. The rearrangement joins TRBV5-1 to TRBJ2-5; D possibly corresponds to TRBD1 (6 bases). The CDR3 totals 15 residues. Trimming took off 4 bases at V and 1 base at J, with 14 bases between the two ends. CDR1 is SGHRS, CDR2 YFSETQ, per germline. The CDR3 region has the DNA TGCGCCAGCAGCCCTCCGGACAGCCCCCAAGAGACCCAGTACTTC. Translated: CASSPPDSPQETQYF.